This T cell receptor (beta chain) was sequenced in a study of CD8+ T cells in alopecia areata. In the study overall: Treatment comprised oral tofacitinib, 5 to 10 mg twice daily, in treated patients.

The CDR3 is 15 residues long. CDR1 and CDR2 from the germline V gene are MNHEY and SVGAGI. V lost 6 bases to trimming and J lost 2 bases; unmatched junction nucleotides: 7. The sequencing template was cDNA reverse transcribed from extracted RNA. TCRdb keeps only in-frame clones here, not all; method: immunoSEQ multiplex PCR. The data show about 97,000 clones, with 41% seen just once and roughly 1.3% held by the top ten. J is TRBJ2-7 and V is TRBV6-5; the match to TRBD2 covers 10 bases. This clonotype was sampled from a human donor with alopecia areata. Sequencing was done on a sample of CD4+ T cells sorted from blood. The CDR3: CASSRTSGGPYEQYF. The CDR3 DNA sequence: TGTGCCAGCAGCCGGACTAGCGGAGGACCCTACGAGCAGTACTTC.